This T cell receptor (beta chain) was sequenced in a study of CD8+ T cells in alopecia areata. PBMCs, the starting material, were the source of sorted CD4+ and CD8+ T cells. In each case, RNA was isolated and then reverse transcribed into cDNA as the sequencing template. The method was immunoSEQ multiplex PCR; TCRdb's version includes in-frame clones alone and lacks a portion of them. The table lists 100,000 to 150,000 clones, 58% of them singletons. V was trimmed by 6 bases and J by 4 bases, leaving 16 bases between them. The CDR3 has 14 amino acids. Germline CDR1 ENHRY, CDR2 SYGVKD. The receptor comes from a human donor with alopecia areata. The sample in question was CD4+ T cells sorted from blood, obtained at week 0. This chain links TRBV10-3 with TRBJ2-7; a weak D match, TRBD2 (6 bases). The CDR3 loop is CAIRGTDSSYEQYF. CDR3 in DNA: TGTGCCATCAGGGGGACTGACTCGTCGTACGAGCAGTACTTC.